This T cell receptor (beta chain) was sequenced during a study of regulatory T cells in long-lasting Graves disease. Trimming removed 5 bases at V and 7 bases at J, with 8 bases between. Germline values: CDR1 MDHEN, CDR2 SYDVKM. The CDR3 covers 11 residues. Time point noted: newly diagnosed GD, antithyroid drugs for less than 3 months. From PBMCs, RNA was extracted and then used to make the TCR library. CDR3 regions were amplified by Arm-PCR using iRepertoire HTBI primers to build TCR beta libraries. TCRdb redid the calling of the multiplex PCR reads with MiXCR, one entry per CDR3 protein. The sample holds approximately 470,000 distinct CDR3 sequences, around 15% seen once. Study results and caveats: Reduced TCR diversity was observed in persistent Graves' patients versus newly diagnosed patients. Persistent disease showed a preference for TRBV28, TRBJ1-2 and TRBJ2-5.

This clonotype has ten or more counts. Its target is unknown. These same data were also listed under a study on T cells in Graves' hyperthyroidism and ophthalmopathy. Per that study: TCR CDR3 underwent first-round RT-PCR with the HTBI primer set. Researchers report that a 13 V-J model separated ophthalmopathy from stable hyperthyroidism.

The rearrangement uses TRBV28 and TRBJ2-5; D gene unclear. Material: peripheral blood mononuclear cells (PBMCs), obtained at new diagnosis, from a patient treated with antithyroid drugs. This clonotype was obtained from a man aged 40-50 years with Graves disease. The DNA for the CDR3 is TGTGCCAGCAGTGGCCTGGGGACCCAGTACTTC. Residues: CASSGLGTQYF.